Given below is one TCR beta chain in context. Its antigen is unknown. No base quality values were provided; no much bigger clone lies one nucleotide off. The data stem from a study of cytomegalovirus exposure and HLA in healthy donors (dated by TCRdb to about 2017). As for the study more broadly: An earlier analysis of some 620 of the donors reported approximately 300 Gb of sequence data and some 110 million unique TCR beta sequences obtained from some 200 million T cells. Along with the roughly 670-subject first cohort, a separate validation cohort of over a hundred different subjects was used. The study profiled the T cell repertoires of 550 to 700 subjects by immunosequencing and related them to cytomegalovirus serostatus. Rather than drawing on any new phenotypic data, the later analysis identified candidate immune exposures from TCR beta sequences and the way those sequences occurred across donors. All discovery cohort repertoires had been generated using a single sequencing platform. An earlier analysis of about 600 of the donors used high-throughput TCR beta sequencing to judge whether each TCR beta V gene segment behaved as functional or pseudogenic. Of the roughly 400 genotyped donors, approximately 82% fell in the genetic ancestry cluster associated with self-reported Caucasian donors. An early release covering around 630 HLA-typed donors comprised about 300 gigabases of sequencing data and around 80 million unique TCR sequences. Four or five DR-DQ haplotypes were handled as single units for association and clustering, since linkage in the cohort was strong. Alongside the repertoire data, information on donor age, sex, ethnicity and CMV serostatus was compiled. Among some 410 genotyped donors of the cohort, an average of roughly 230,000 unique TCR beta nucleotide sequences was sequenced per donor, of which 15% to 20% were non-productive. HLA typing included class I and class II loci at four-digit resolution. Typing coverage differed by locus: A, B, C, DRB1 and DQB1 were typed in about 620-630 donors, DQA1 in approximately 520, DPA1 in roughly 590, and DPB1 in around 440. High-throughput TCR immunosequencing, statistical association of individual TCRs with disease status, and machine learning were combined to predict cytomegalovirus infection status. In a later analysis, previously published TCR beta repertoires from fewer than 750 donors were re-analyzed and high-resolution HLA genotyping was added so that TCR occurrence patterns could be studied. The study aimed to test whether signatures of past pathogen exposure could be identified by cataloging public T cell receptors. Genome-wide SNP genotypes for about 65% of the roughly 700 donors were used in a later genetic analysis, which treated that subset as a discovery cohort. What the research found in general, with its limitations: Because counts were too low, roughly 17 rarely observed V segments, including chromosome 9 orphons, were left out of the earlier analysis of several hundred of the donors. A later analysis found that HLA-associated TCR beta chains were more clonally expanded and had lower generation probabilities than equally common non-associated chains. The cohort was sequenced for TCR beta chains only, and without alpha or paired-chain data the features that could be detected were limited. When HLA alleles, especially DR and DQ, strongly co-occurred, attributing TCR associations to individual alleles was difficult. In vitro tests confirmed that a few of the cytomegalovirus-associated TCR beta chains recognize cytomegalovirus antigens. Roughly uniform sequencing depth across donors was assumed in presence/absence analyses, although this assumption may not hold. Because HLA typing was missing for some donors at each locus, association tests included only the typed subset. The study listed 150 to 200 TCR beta chains as associated with cytomegalovirus. For the cohort, immune exposure information was limited to CMV serostatus. A further reported finding was that TCR beta sequences accurately predicted the HLA-A and HLA-B alleles for most subjects in the first cohort. Broadly in line with IMGT annotations, most TCR beta V segments showed up in productive rearrangements about 90% or about 30% of the time in an earlier analysis of 587 of the donors. In a later genetic analysis, a missense DCLRE1C variant was associated with V-gene and J-gene trimming of TCR beta chains, and the association was replicated in an independent cohort. A group of highly shared sequence variants was considered likely to be a technical artifact of the sequencing pipeline. Most TCR sequences were observed very rarely across donors, whereas some public TCRs were present in many individuals. A later analysis reported that several top co-occurrence clusters appeared linked to parvovirus B19, influenza, CMV and Epstein-Barr virus. A later analysis found that most CMV-associated TCR beta chains appeared HLA-restricted, with HLA associations seemingly driven largely by CMV exposure. The classifier was reported to diagnose cytomegalovirus status with high specificity and sensitivity in both the original and validation cohorts. Correlated functional status among segregating V segments might reflect linkage disequilibrium, but an unknown experimental factor could not be ruled out. According to a later analysis, TCR association rates differed among HLA loci, with DRB1 alleles showing the most associated TCRs and HLA-C alleles showing the fewest. Some IMGT-functional V segments, including TRBV6-2 and TRBV6-3, could not be distinguished by the 87-base-pair reads and were therefore excluded. According to a later genetic analysis, donors in an Asian-associated ancestry cluster had fewer N-insertions in productive TCRs than the approximately 690-donor mean. In a later analysis, 16,951 TCR beta sequences were associated with specific HLA alleles at a false discovery rate of 0.05. According to the authors, the approach could potentially be generalized to other disease states and immunological phenotypes.

Libraries were built with the immunoSEQ multiplex PCR assay. For the multiplex PCR, a mixture combining 60 forward primers for TCR Vbeta segments and 13 reverse primers for TCR Jbeta segments was used. The CDR3 region of rearranged TCR beta genes was amplified from genomic DNA with a multiplex PCR assay. On the Illumina HiSeq System, the amplified TCR beta libraries were sequenced as 87-base-pair reads. The paper's data handling went like this. A later analysis tallied around 80 million unique TCR beta chains across the 650 to 750 repertoires, and some 12 million of those chains were shared by two or more donors. Raw reads were error-corrected and collapsed into unique sequences with a nearest-neighbor algorithm that merged closely related sequences to remove PCR and sequencing errors. V, D and J gene segments were assigned by aligning CDR3 sequences to IMGT reference sequences. For a sequence to be retained, a match of at least six nucleotides was required to both a V gene segment and a J gene segment. A rearrangement counted as productive if the CDR3 had no stop codons and remained in frame with V and J, and every other rearrangement counted as non-productive. Following IMGT convention, CDR3 was defined as the stretch from the second conserved V-encoded cysteine up to the conserved J-encoded phenylalanine. The earlier analysis of about 570 of the donors excluded any sequence lacking an unambiguous match to a single V gene segment. In an earlier analysis of more than 500 of the donors, a V segment was called functional when productive rearrangements were above 56.7%, and segregating when the standard deviation between donors exceeded 5%. A statistical classification framework was built to diagnose cytomegalovirus status from the catalog of TCR beta chain sequences. A later analysis assigned V and J genes by comparing TCR nucleotide sequences with IMGT/GENE-DB human TR gene sequences. A later analysis assigned CDR3 sequences and most-parsimonious VDJ recombination scenarios with the TCRdist pipeline. A later analysis defined each TCR beta chain by its CDR3 amino acid sequence plus V-gene family, and excluded reads lacking a unique V-gene family. As a way to deal with suspected cross-contamination and a sequencing artifact, a later analysis dropped 450 to 600 nucleotide sequences that were highly shared and had low generation probability. In a later analysis, a clonal expansion index was calculated for each public chain from normalized within-repertoire ranks of inferred template counts. Generation probabilities in a later analysis came from a VDJ recombination model fitted to out-of-frame rearrangements, and those results were checked against IGoR. In a later analysis, TCR-TCR, TCR-HLA and TCR-CMV co-occurrence was scored with hypergeometric tests, and a repertoire-size bias correction was applied to TCR pairs. In a later analysis, false discovery rates were estimated by permuting HLA or CMV assignments 20 times. In a later analysis, co-occurring TCRs were grouped with DBSCAN, and TCRdist sequence similarity was added when clustering was performed within HLA-allele-positive subsets. For co-occurrence clustering, repertoires with fewer than 30,000 or more than 120,000 public chains were excluded, along with a handful of repertoires with anomalous nucleotide sharing. The table comes from immuneACCESS by way of TCRdb, which keeps in-frame sequences with V and J called. Part of the clones is missing from these tables; in studies checked, under half for an unresolved V gene and the rest for unknown reasons. The V and J calls and clone size were taken over from that table, and D and trimming were inferred from the DNA. The sample profile shows 150,000 to 200,000 clones; over 60% of them were found once. 2.5% to 3.5% of the sample is in the top ten clones.

For CDR1 and CDR2, the germline V gene (reference sequence) lists MNHNY and SVGAGI. The CDR3 runs 15 residues from the cysteine to the phenylalanine. Left in the record is the CDR3 DNA by itself, 45 bases read in frame from the first base. The V end loses 5 bases and the J end loses 9 bases, and a stretch of 22 bases separates them. In total, roughly 710 healthy bone marrow donors made up the cohort. Cohort members were all nominally healthy when sampled, although unrecorded immune exposures were likely present. The donor was CMV seronegative and belonged to the group of 350 to 400 seronegative cohort members. Every donor gave a peripheral blood sample, and the peripheral blood mononuclear cells from that sample were used for TCR beta sequencing. The Qiagen DNeasy Blood Extraction Kit was used to extract genomic DNA from the blood cell samples.

Recombination connected TRBV6-6 to TRBJ1-1; matching of 5 bases hints at TRBD1 as the D gene. The receptor was isolated from a woman in her 40s in good health and CMV-seronegative. Sequenced: PBMCs. The DNA sequence is TGTGCCAGCAGTGCCGTCTCCAGGGAAAGTGCGAAAGCTTTCTTT. The translation is CASSAVSRESAKAFF.